This T cell receptor beta chain appears in the sequencing data of a study of regulatory T cells in long-lasting Graves disease. Germline V gives CDR1 SGHRS, CDR2 YFSETQ. This CDR3 has 14 amino acids. The V end lost 5 bases, the J end lost 0 bases, and 11 bases lay between the germline ends. Study-wide results and limits: TRBV28 was favored in persistent disease, as were TRBJ1-2 and TRBJ2-5. No thyroid tissue was studied; the work used peripheral blood only.

Time point denoted: persistent/refractory GD, antithyroid drugs over 5 years with positive TRAb. The TCR library was made from RNA that had been extracted from PBMCs in TRIzol. Details on this clonotype: Its antigen remains unidentified.

In building TCR beta libraries, iRepertoire HTBI primers were used together with Arm-PCR of CDR3 regions. In the original processing: Sequenced samples collectively carried about 62 TRBV and 12 to 15 TRBJ segments. MiXCR, run by TCRdb on the multiplex PCR reads, gives a single entry per CDR3 protein. The V and J calls and clone size come from TCRdb's table, not from the authors' own analysis. The data contain a few hundred thousand distinct CDR3 sequences, about a quarter of them singletons. Sample: peripheral blood mononuclear cells (PBMCs), taken when the disease was refractory, from a patient treated with antithyroid drugs. The genes are TRBV5-1 and TRBJ2-5, with D hard to call. The TCR comes from a female donor with Graves disease. CDR3 protein: CASRKETNQETQYF. DNA of the CDR3: TGCGCCAGCAGAAAAGAGACAAACCAAGAGACCCAGTACTTC. The complete variable domain, with remaining parts taken from reference TRBV5-1 and TRBJ2-5, reads KAGVTQTPRYLIKTRGQQVTLSCSPISGHRSVSWYQQTPGQGLQFLFEYFSETQRNKGNFPGRFSGRQFSNSRSEMNVSTLELGDSALYLCASRKETNQETQYFGPGTRLLVL.